The present T cell receptor beta chain was sequenced within a study of neurological immune-mediated disorders. The CDR3 is 11 amino acids. The V gene lost 1 base and the J gene lost 5 bases, with 1 base spanning the gap. Germline CDR1 and CDR2: LGHDT and YNNKEL (reference sequence). This clonotype was seen ten or more times. TCRdb passed the 5' RACE reads through MiXCR, listing each CDR3 protein once. The sample has around 46,000 distinct CDR3 sequences, roughly 2% seen once. J is TRBJ2-3 and V is TRBV3-1; D gene unclear. This TCR derives from a woman aged 40 to 50 with multiple sclerosis. The sequenced material came from PBMCs. CDR3 bases: TGTGCCAGCAGCCAAGGAGATACGCAGTATTTT. It codes for CASSQGDTQYF.